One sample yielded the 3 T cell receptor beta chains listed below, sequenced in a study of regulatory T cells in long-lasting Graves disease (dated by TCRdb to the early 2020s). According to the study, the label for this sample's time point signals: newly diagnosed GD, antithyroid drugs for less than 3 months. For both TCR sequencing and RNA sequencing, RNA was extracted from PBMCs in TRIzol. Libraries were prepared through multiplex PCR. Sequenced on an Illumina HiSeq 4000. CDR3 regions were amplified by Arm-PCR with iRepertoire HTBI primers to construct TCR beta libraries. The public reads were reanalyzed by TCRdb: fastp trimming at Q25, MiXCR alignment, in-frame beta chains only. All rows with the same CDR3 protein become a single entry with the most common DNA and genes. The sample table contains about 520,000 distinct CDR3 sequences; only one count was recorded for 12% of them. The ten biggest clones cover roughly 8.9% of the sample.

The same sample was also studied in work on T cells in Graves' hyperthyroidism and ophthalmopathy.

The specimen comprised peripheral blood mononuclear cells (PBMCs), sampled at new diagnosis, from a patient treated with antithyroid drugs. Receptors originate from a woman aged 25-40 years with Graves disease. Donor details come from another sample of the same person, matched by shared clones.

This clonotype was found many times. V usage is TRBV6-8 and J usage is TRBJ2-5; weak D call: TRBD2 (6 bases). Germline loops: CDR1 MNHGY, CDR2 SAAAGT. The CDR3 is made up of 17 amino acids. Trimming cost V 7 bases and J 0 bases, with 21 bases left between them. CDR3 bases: TGTGCCAGCACCGACTCCCACGGAGGGGCGCACCAAGAGACCCAGTACTTC. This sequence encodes CASTDSHGGAHQETQYF.

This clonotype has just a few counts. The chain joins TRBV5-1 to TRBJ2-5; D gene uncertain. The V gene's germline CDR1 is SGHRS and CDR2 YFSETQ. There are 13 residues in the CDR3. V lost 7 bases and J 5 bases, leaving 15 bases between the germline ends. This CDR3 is CASAEIVGETQYF. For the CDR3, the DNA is TGCGCCAGCGCCGAGATTGTAGGGGAGACCCAGTACTTC.

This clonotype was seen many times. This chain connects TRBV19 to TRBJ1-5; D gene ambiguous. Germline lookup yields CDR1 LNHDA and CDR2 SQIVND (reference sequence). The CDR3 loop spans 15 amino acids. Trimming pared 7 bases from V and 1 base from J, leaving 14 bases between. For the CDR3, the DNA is TGTGCCAGTAACCTCGTTCGAGCGAGCAATCAGCCCCAGCATTTT. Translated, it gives CASNLVRASNQPQHF.